A selection of T cell receptor beta chains follows, all from one sample in a study of shared clonotypes between healthy human individuals. Clones were read by immunoSEQ multiplex PCR, and TCRdb kept only the in-frame ones, dropping some. The sample gives 730,000 or so clones, approximately 75% of which show up once; 1.8% is in the top ten. Sequencing was carried out using memory CD4+ T cells sorted from blood. Every receptor here comes from a young woman in good health. Both conserved end residues are part of each CDR3. The order of the fields is CDR3 length, J gene, D gene, V gene, clone size, CDR3 protein, CDR3 DNA. The D gene is left open where the match is weak. Expanded clones get a size class; other rows say once, few or many, or leave the size out.

CDR3 length: 11; J gene: TRBJ1-5; D gene: -; V gene: TRBV19; clone size: few; CDR3 protein: CASSSNQPQHF; CDR3 DNA: TGTGCCAGTAGTTCTAATCAGCCCCAGCATTTT
CDR3 length: 15; J gene: TRBJ2-2; D gene: TRBD2; V gene: TRBV27; clone size: -; CDR3 protein: CASSQPGGPPGELFF; CDR3 DNA: TGTGCCAGCAGTCAACCGGGGGGGCCCCCCGGGGAGCTGTTTTTT
CDR3 length: 14; J gene: TRBJ2-3; D gene: TRBD1; V gene: TRBV28; clone size: few; CDR3 protein: CASSSRTGIDTQYF; CDR3 DNA: TGTGCCAGCAGTTCCCGGACAGGGATAGATACGCAGTATTTT
CDR3 length: 12; J gene: TRBJ1-1; D gene: -; V gene: TRBV7-3; clone size: -; CDR3 protein: CASSSQGTEAFF; CDR3 DNA: TGTGCCAGCAGCTCACAGGGCACTGAAGCTTTCTTT
CDR3 length: 11; J gene: TRBJ2-7; D gene: -; V gene: TRBV20-1; clone size: -; CDR3 protein: CSARTSYEQYF; CDR3 DNA: TGCAGTGCTAGGACTAGTTACGAGCAGTACTTC
CDR3 length: 12; J gene: TRBJ2-7; D gene: TRBD1; V gene: TRBV25-1; clone size: -; CDR3 protein: CASWTGTYEQYF; CDR3 DNA: TGTGCCAGCTGGACAGGGACGTACGAGCAGTACTTC
CDR3 length: 17; J gene: TRBJ1-4; D gene: TRBD1; V gene: TRBV2; clone size: few; CDR3 protein: CASEAGTGVYFNEKLFF; CDR3 DNA: TGTGCCAGCGAGGCCGGGACAGGGGTCTACTTTAATGAAAAACTGTTTTTT
CDR3 length: 14; J gene: TRBJ1-2; D gene: TRBD1; V gene: TRBV6-1; clone size: -; CDR3 protein: CASSETQGRDGYTF; CDR3 DNA: TGTGCCAGCAGCGAAACACAGGGGCGAGATGGCTACACCTTC
CDR3 length: 13; J gene: TRBJ2-1; D gene: TRBD2; V gene: TRBV9; clone size: -; CDR3 protein: CASSVGLDNEQFF; CDR3 DNA: TGTGCCAGCAGCGTCGGACTAGACAATGAGCAGTTCTTC
CDR3 length: 13; J gene: TRBJ1-2; D gene: TRBD1; V gene: TRBV28; clone size: few; CDR3 protein: CASTSGTGDGYTF; CDR3 DNA: TGTGCCAGCACCTCCGGGACAGGGGATGGCTACACCTTC
CDR3 length: 14; J gene: TRBJ1-1; D gene: TRBD1; V gene: TRBV6-5; clone size: -; CDR3 protein: CASSYRTGRTEAFF; CDR3 DNA: TGTGCCAGCAGTTACCGGACAGGGAGGACTGAAGCTTTCTTT
CDR3 length: 13; J gene: TRBJ2-7; D gene: TRBD1; V gene: TRBV6-1; clone size: -; CDR3 protein: CASIRQGRYEQYF; CDR3 DNA: TGTGCCAGCATTAGACAGGGTCGATACGAGCAGTACTTC
CDR3 length: 12; J gene: TRBJ1-1; D gene: -; V gene: TRBV28; clone size: few; CDR3 protein: CASSKVNTEAFF; CDR3 DNA: TGTGCCAGCAGTAAAGTGAACACTGAAGCTTTCTTT
CDR3 length: 12; J gene: TRBJ2-7; D gene: -; V gene: TRBV6-6; clone size: -; CDR3 protein: CASSYEAGEQYF; CDR3 DNA: TGTGCCAGCAGTTACGAGGCAGGCGAGCAGTACTTC
CDR3 length: 15; J gene: TRBJ2-3; D gene: -; V gene: TRBV2; clone size: -; CDR3 protein: CASSSGRLRADTQYF; CDR3 DNA: TGTGCCAGCAGTAGCGGCCGCCTCAGGGCAGATACGCAGTATTTT
CDR3 length: 14; J gene: TRBJ1-2; D gene: TRBD1; V gene: TRBV18; clone size: -; CDR3 protein: CASSSGQGDYGYTF; CDR3 DNA: TGTGCCAGCTCAAGTGGACAGGGAGACTATGGCTACACCTTC
CDR3 length: 13; J gene: TRBJ1-2; D gene: -; V gene: TRBV28; clone size: few; CDR3 protein: CASSSTGNYGYTF; CDR3 DNA: TGTGCCAGCAGTTCCACAGGGAACTATGGCTACACCTTC
CDR3 length: 16; J gene: TRBJ2-2; D gene: TRBD2; V gene: TRBV29-1; clone size: -; CDR3 protein: CSVEEGLAGRTGELFF; CDR3 DNA: TGCAGCGTTGAAGAGGGCCTAGCGGGACGCACCGGGGAGCTGTTTTTT
CDR3 length: 13; J gene: TRBJ1-1; D gene: -; V gene: TRBV2; clone size: -; CDR3 protein: CASSEGGRTEAFF; CDR3 DNA: TGTGCCAGCAGTGAAGGAGGGAGGACTGAAGCTTTCTTT
CDR3 length: 16; J gene: TRBJ2-7; D gene: -; V gene: TRBV5-1; clone size: -; CDR3 protein: CATPYCGSPNSYEQYF; CDR3 DNA: TGCGCCACCCCTTACTGCGGCAGTCCAAACTCCTACGAGCAGTACTTC
CDR3 length: 17; J gene: TRBJ1-4; D gene: -; V gene: TRBV5-1; clone size: -; CDR3 protein: CASSLEAGNIFNEKLFF; CDR3 DNA: TGCGCCAGCAGCTTGGAAGCAGGGAACATCTTTAATGAAAAACTGTTTTTT
CDR3 length: 14; J gene: TRBJ2-3; D gene: -; V gene: TRBV27; clone size: few; CDR3 protein: CASSSLSGSDTQYF; CDR3 DNA: TGTGCCAGCAGTTCCCTCAGCGGGTCGGATACGCAGTATTTT
CDR3 length: 16; J gene: TRBJ2-5; D gene: -; V gene: TRBV5-1; clone size: -; CDR3 protein: CASSLSSNGFQETQYF; CDR3 DNA: TGCGCCAGCAGCTTATCATCAAACGGGTTCCAAGAGACCCAGTACTTC
CDR3 length: 14; J gene: TRBJ2-3; D gene: -; V gene: TRBV5-1; clone size: -; CDR3 protein: CASSLGGGTDTQYF; CDR3 DNA: TGCGCCAGCAGCTTGGGAGGGGGCACAGATACGCAGTATTTT
CDR3 length: 13; J gene: TRBJ2-7; D gene: -; V gene: TRBV28; clone size: -; CDR3 protein: CASSYGGSYEQYF; CDR3 DNA: TGTGCCAGCAGTTACGGGGGCTCCTACGAGCAGTACTTC
CDR3 length: 13; J gene: TRBJ1-2; D gene: TRBD1; V gene: TRBV5-6; clone size: -; CDR3 protein: CASSWTGVKGYTF; CDR3 DNA: TGTGCCAGCAGCTGGACAGGGGTGAAGGGCTACACCTTC
CDR3 length: 17; J gene: TRBJ2-2; D gene: TRBD2; V gene: TRBV5-1; clone size: -; CDR3 protein: CASTPQGLAGNTGELFF; CDR3 DNA: TGCGCCAGCACCCCACAGGGACTAGCGGGGAACACCGGGGAGCTGTTTTTT
CDR3 length: 17; J gene: TRBJ2-7; D gene: TRBD1; V gene: TRBV4-1; clone size: medium-sized; CDR3 protein: CASSPSSARQGRGEQYF; CDR3 DNA: TGCGCCAGCAGCCCTAGTTCGGCCCGACAGGGAAGGGGCGAGCAGTACTTC
CDR3 length: 12; J gene: TRBJ2-5; D gene: -; V gene: TRBV11-2; clone size: -; CDR3 protein: CASSYAQETQYF; CDR3 DNA: TGTGCCAGCAGCTACGCCCAAGAGACCCAGTACTTC
CDR3 length: 15; J gene: TRBJ2-6; D gene: -; V gene: TRBV5-8; clone size: many; CDR3 protein: CASSFLGRGANVLTF; CDR3 DNA: TGTGCCAGCAGCTTTCTGGGCAGAGGGGCCAACGTCCTGACTTTC
CDR3 length: 14; J gene: TRBJ2-7; D gene: -; V gene: TRBV9; clone size: -; CDR3 protein: CASSKDQGDYEQYF; CDR3 DNA: TGTGCCAGCAGCAAAGACCAGGGAGACTACGAGCAGTACTTC
CDR3 length: 17; J gene: TRBJ2-2; D gene: TRBD2; V gene: TRBV30; clone size: -; CDR3 protein: CAWSPPWRGLGTGELFF; CDR3 DNA: TGTGCCTGGAGTCCCCCATGGCGGGGGTTGGGGACCGGGGAGCTGTTTTTT
CDR3 length: 15; J gene: TRBJ1-5; D gene: -; V gene: TRBV30; clone size: -; CDR3 protein: CAWTLRGRKGQPQHF; CDR3 DNA: TGTGCCTGGACCCTACGCGGCAGGAAGGGTCAGCCCCAGCATTTT
CDR3 length: 13; J gene: TRBJ1-1; D gene: -; V gene: TRBV18; clone size: -; CDR3 protein: CASFSVRNTEAFF; CDR3 DNA: TGTGCCAGCTTCAGCGTCAGGAACACTGAAGCTTTCTTT
CDR3 length: 16; J gene: TRBJ2-5; D gene: -; V gene: TRBV4-1; clone size: -; CDR3 protein: CASSQIVGSSLETQYF; CDR3 DNA: TGCGCCAGCAGCCAGATCGTGGGATCGAGTTTAGAGACCCAGTACTTC
CDR3 length: 17; J gene: TRBJ2-3; D gene: -; V gene: TRBV7-6; clone size: -; CDR3 protein: CASSLVGRDQIPDTQYF; CDR3 DNA: TGTGCCAGCAGCTTAGTGGGCAGGGATCAAATTCCCGATACGCAGTATTTT
CDR3 length: 17; J gene: TRBJ2-7; D gene: TRBD2; V gene: TRBV4-1; clone size: -; CDR3 protein: CASSRLTSGHSSYEQYF; CDR3 DNA: TGCGCCAGCAGCCGATTAACTAGCGGGCACAGCTCCTACGAGCAGTACTTC
CDR3 length: 16; J gene: TRBJ2-5; D gene: TRBD1; V gene: TRBV11-2; clone size: -; CDR3 protein: CASSWGDRGQQETQYF; CDR3 DNA: TGTGCCAGCAGCTGGGGGGACAGGGGTCAGCAAGAGACCCAGTACTTC
CDR3 length: 16; J gene: TRBJ2-7; D gene: -; V gene: TRBV5-4; clone size: -; CDR3 protein: CASSLGLRAGSDEQYF; CDR3 DNA: TGTGCCAGCAGCTTGGGTCTCCGGGCGGGTTCCGACGAGCAGTACTTC
CDR3 length: 15; J gene: TRBJ1-1; D gene: TRBD1; V gene: TRBV19; clone size: -; CDR3 protein: CASSIEGRGRDEAFF; CDR3 DNA: TGTGCCAGTAGTATAGAAGGCAGGGGGCGGGATGAAGCTTTCTTT
CDR3 length: 14; J gene: TRBJ1-2; D gene: -; V gene: TRBV7-9; clone size: few; CDR3 protein: CASSLALSGYGYTF; CDR3 DNA: TGTGCCAGCAGCTTAGCGCTCTCGGGCTATGGCTACACCTTC
CDR3 length: 11; J gene: TRBJ1-2; D gene: -; V gene: TRBV19; clone size: -; CDR3 protein: CASIGGIGYTF; CDR3 DNA: TGTGCCAGCATCGGGGGAATTGGCTACACCTTC
CDR3 length: 17; J gene: TRBJ1-1; D gene: -; V gene: TRBV5-1; clone size: -; CDR3 protein: CASSPRSSESLNTEAFF; CDR3 DNA: TGCGCCAGCAGCCCCAGATCCTCCGAATCATTGAACACTGAAGCTTTCTTT
CDR3 length: 17; J gene: TRBJ1-5; D gene: -; V gene: TRBV4-1; clone size: few; CDR3 protein: CASSQAGGRSRSQPQHF; CDR3 DNA: TGCGCCAGCAGCCAAGCAGGAGGGCGGTCGCGTAGTCAGCCCCAGCATTTT
CDR3 length: 14; J gene: TRBJ1-1; D gene: -; V gene: TRBV9; clone size: -; CDR3 protein: CASSVAQGNTEAFF; CDR3 DNA: TGTGCCAGCAGCGTAGCTCAAGGGAACACTGAAGCTTTCTTT
CDR3 length: 14; J gene: TRBJ2-7; D gene: -; V gene: TRBV5-1; clone size: -; CDR3 protein: CASSLEAANYEQYF; CDR3 DNA: TGCGCCAGCAGCTTGGAGGCAGCAAACTACGAGCAGTACTTC
CDR3 length: 16; J gene: TRBJ2-3; D gene: TRBD2; V gene: TRBV28; clone size: few; CDR3 protein: CASSFVAGGPVDTQYF; CDR3 DNA: TGTGCCAGCAGTTTCGTAGCGGGAGGGCCGGTAGATACGCAGTATTTT
CDR3 length: 14; J gene: TRBJ2-1; D gene: TRBD2; V gene: TRBV27; clone size: once; CDR3 protein: CASSRGDSYNEQFF; CDR3 DNA: TGTGCCAGCAGTCGGGGGGACTCCTACAATGAGCAGTTCTTC
CDR3 length: 13; J gene: TRBJ1-1; D gene: -; V gene: TRBV10-3; clone size: -; CDR3 protein: CAISENRDTEAFF; CDR3 DNA: TGTGCCATCAGTGAGAACAGGGACACTGAAGCTTTCTTT
CDR3 length: 15; J gene: TRBJ1-1; D gene: -; V gene: TRBV14; clone size: once; CDR3 protein: CASSQDGGSGREAFF; CDR3 DNA: TGTGCCAGCAGCCAAGATGGGGGGTCAGGTCGCGAAGCTTTCTTT
CDR3 length: 13; J gene: TRBJ2-5; D gene: -; V gene: TRBV5-4; clone size: -; CDR3 protein: CASSWSAQETQYF; CDR3 DNA: TGTGCCAGCAGCTGGAGTGCCCAAGAGACCCAGTACTTC
CDR3 length: 11; J gene: TRBJ2-3; D gene: -; V gene: TRBV7-8; clone size: many; CDR3 protein: CASSLERKQYF; CDR3 DNA: TGTGCCAGCAGCTTAGAGAGGAAGCAGTATTTT
CDR3 length: 14; J gene: TRBJ1-3; D gene: -; V gene: TRBV2; clone size: -; CDR3 protein: CASSEGARENTIYF; CDR3 DNA: TGTGCCAGCAGTGAGGGGGCGCGTGAAAACACCATATATTTT
CDR3 length: 17; J gene: TRBJ2-7; D gene: TRBD2; V gene: TRBV7-2; clone size: few; CDR3 protein: CASSLGVLSGRKNEQYF; CDR3 DNA: TGTGCCAGCAGCTTAGGAGTCTTAAGCGGGAGGAAAAACGAGCAGTACTTC
CDR3 length: 15; J gene: TRBJ1-1; D gene: -; V gene: TRBV19; clone size: -; CDR3 protein: CASSILKAGVTEAFF; CDR3 DNA: TGTGCCAGTAGTATCCTTAAGGCAGGGGTGACTGAAGCTTTCTTT